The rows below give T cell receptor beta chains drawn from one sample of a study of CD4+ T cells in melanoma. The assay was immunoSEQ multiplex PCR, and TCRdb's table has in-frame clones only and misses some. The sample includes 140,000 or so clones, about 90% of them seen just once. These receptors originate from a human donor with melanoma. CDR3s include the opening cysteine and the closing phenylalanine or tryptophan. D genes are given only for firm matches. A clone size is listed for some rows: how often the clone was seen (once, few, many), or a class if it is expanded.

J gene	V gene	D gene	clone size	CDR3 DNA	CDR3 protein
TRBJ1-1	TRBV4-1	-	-	TGCGCCAGCAGCCACAGGGCGCCCCTCTTGAACACTGAAGCTTTCTTT	CASSHRAPLLNTEAFF
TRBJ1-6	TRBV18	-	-	TGTGCCAGCTCATCCGCTGGGGGGGTCTCACCCCTCCACTTT	CASSSAGGVSPLHF
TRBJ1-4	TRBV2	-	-	TGTGCCAGCAGAGGTGGGCAGGGCCGGGAAAAACTGTTTTTT	CASRGGQGREKLFF
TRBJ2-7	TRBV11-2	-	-	TGTGCCAGCAGCTTATTTGAGGGGGCCTACGAGCAGTACTTC	CASSLFEGAYEQYF
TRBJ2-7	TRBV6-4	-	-	TGTGCCAGCAGTGGGCAGGGAGCTCGGGAGCAGTACTTC	CASSGQGAREQYF
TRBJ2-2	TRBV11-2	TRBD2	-	TGTGCCAGCAGCTTAGGGCAGCGGGGGGGCTTCAAGGAGCTGTTTTTT	CASSLGQRGGFKELFF
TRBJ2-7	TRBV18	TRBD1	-	TGTGCCAGCTCACGGGCCACAGGGGAACTTAGTGAGCAGTACTTC	CASSRATGELSEQYF
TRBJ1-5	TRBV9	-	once	TGTGCCAGCAGCGTAGCCCCTAGCAATCAGCCCCAGCATTTT	CASSVAPSNQPQHF
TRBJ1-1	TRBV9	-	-	TGTGCCAGCAGCACCCTGATGGGCGGGAACACTGAAGCTTTCTTT	CASSTLMGGNTEAFF
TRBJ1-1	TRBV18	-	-	TGTGCCAGCTCACCTGCTATCCGGGACGGGGGAGCTTTCTTT	CASSPAIRDGGAFF
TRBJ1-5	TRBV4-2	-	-	TGTGCCAGCAGCCAAGAGGTCTTGGCCAGCGGCAATCAGCCCCAGCATTTT	CASSQEVLASGNQPQHF
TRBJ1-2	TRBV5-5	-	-	TGTGCCAGCACGACAGGACGCTTAAACTATGGCTACACCTTC	CASTTGRLNYGYTF
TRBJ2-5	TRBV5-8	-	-	TGTGCCAGCAGCTTGGGGAAAGGGGCTGGGGAGACCCAGTACTTC	CASSLGKGAGETQYF
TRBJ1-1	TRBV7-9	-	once	TGTGCCAGCAGCGAGCTGGGGACAACCACTGAAGCTTTCTTT	CASSELGTTTEAFF
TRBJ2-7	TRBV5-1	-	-	TGCGCCAGCAGCACCGGGACTTCGGGCTTGGAGCAGTACTTC	CASSTGTSGLEQYF
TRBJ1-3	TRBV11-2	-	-	TGTGCCAGCAGCTACCCCGGCCGCGGACAGCCCAATGGAAACACCATATATTTT	CASSYPGRGQPNGNTIYF
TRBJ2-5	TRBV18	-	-	TGTGCCAGCTCCGCGATTCGTGCCTCCCTAGGGGACGGAGAGACCCAGTACTTC	CASSAIRASLGDGETQYF
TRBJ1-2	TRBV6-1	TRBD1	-	TGTGCCAGCAGTGGATTACAGGGGGCCTCTTTGTCCGGCTACACCTTC	CASSGLQGASLSGYTF
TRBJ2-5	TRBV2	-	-	TGTGCCAGCATGGGGACATCCCAAGAGACCCAGTACTTC	CASMGTSQETQYF
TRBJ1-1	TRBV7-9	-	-	TGTGCCAGCAGCTTAGCGACGGTGAACACTGAAGCTTTCTTT	CASSLATVNTEAFF
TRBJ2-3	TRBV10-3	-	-	TGTGCCATCAGTGAGGCTCGCACAGATACGCAGTATTTT	CAISEARTDTQYF
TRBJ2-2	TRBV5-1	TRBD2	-	TGCGCCAGCAGCTTGGATAACCCGGGACTAGCCCACACCGGGGAGCTGTTTTTT	CASSLDNPGLAHTGELFF
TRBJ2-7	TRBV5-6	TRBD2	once	TGTGCCAGCAGCTCCGGGACTAGCAGACTTAGGGGAGGCGAGCAGTACTTC	CASSSGTSRLRGGEQYF
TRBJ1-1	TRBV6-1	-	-	TGTGCCACGGCCTTACGAGAAGCCAACACTGAAGCTTTCTTT	CATALREANTEAFF
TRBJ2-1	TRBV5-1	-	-	TGCGCCAGCAGCTTGATCAGAAAACAGCAGAACAATGAGCAGTTCTTC	CASSLIRKQQNNEQFF
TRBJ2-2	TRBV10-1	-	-	TGCGCCAGCCAGACAGTCACCGGGGAGCTGTTTTTT	CASQTVTGELFF
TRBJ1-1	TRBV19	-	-	TGTGCCAGTAGTATAGTGCCCTTGAAGAACACTGAAGCTTTCTTT	CASSIVPLKNTEAFF
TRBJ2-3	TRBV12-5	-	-	TGTGCTAGTGGTTTGGTAGGTGGGCGAGATACGCAGTATTTT	CASGLVGGRDTQYF
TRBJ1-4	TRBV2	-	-	TGTGCCAGCAGTGAACGAGGGGGGGCAACTAATGAAAAACTGTTTTTT	CASSERGGATNEKLFF
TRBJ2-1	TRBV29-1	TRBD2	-	TGCAGCGGTTCACTAGCGGGGGCCTACAATGAGCAGTTCTTC	CSGSLAGAYNEQFF
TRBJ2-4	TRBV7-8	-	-	TGTGCCAGCAGCGGGGTAGCCAAAAACATTCAGTACTTC	CASSGVAKNIQYF
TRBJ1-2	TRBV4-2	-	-	TGTGCCAGCAGCCAAGCCACTGAATATGGCTACACCTTC	CASSQATEYGYTF
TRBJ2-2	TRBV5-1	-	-	TGCGCCAGCAGCTTCACAACTACCGGGGAGCTGTTTTTT	CASSFTTTGELFF
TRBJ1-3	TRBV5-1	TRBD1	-	TGCGCCAGCAGTCCCGGGACAGCAGGAAACACCATATATTTT	CASSPGTAGNTIYF
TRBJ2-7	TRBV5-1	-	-	TGCGCCAGCAGCTCTCAGGGTCCATCCTACGAGCAGTACTTC	CASSSQGPSYEQYF
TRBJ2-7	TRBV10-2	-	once	TGCGCCAGCAGTGCGGCAGGGGAGGTCTACGAGCAGTACTTC	CASSAAGEVYEQYF
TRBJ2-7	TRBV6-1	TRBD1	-	TGTGCCAGCATGCGTGGGACAGCCACCTACGAGCAGTACTTC	CASMRGTATYEQYF
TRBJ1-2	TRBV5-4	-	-	TGTGCCAGCAGCTTGCCAGGTGTGAACTATGGCTACACCTTC	CASSLPGVNYGYTF
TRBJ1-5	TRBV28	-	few	TGTGCCAGCAGTTTATACGGGGGAAGCAATCAGCCCCAGCATTTT	CASSLYGGSNQPQHF
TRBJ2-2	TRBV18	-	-	TGTGCCAGCTCACCCCCGTTAGGGACGAACACCGGGGAGCTGTTTTTT	CASSPPLGTNTGELFF
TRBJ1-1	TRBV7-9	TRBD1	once	TGTGCCAGCAGCGCGTATACGGGACAGGGTTACACTGAAGCTTTCTTT	CASSAYTGQGYTEAFF
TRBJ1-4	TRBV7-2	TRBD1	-	TGTGCCAGCAGTCCACAGGGGGAAAAACTGTTTTTT	CASSPQGEKLFF
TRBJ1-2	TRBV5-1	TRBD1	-	TGCGCCAGCAGGGCCCCGGGACAGGGGTATGGCTACACCTTC	CASRAPGQGYGYTF
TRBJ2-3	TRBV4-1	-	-	TGCGCCAGCAGCCAAGAGGGGCCCCCTAACAGGGCAGATACGCAGTATTTT	CASSQEGPPNRADTQYF
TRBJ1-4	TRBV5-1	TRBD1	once	TGCGCCAGCAGCCGCGGACAGGGGGGAGGTAATGAAAAACTGTTTTTT	CASSRGQGGGNEKLFF
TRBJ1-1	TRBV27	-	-	TGTGCCTCCCGGCATCGGGCAGGGGTTCCTCAGAACACTGAAGCTTTCTTT	CASRHRAGVPQNTEAFF
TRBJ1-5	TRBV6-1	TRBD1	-	TGTGCCACCAGAAGACAGGGCCAGGGGAATCAGCCCCAGCATTTT	CATRRQGQGNQPQHF
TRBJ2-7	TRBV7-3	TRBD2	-	TGTGCCAGCAGCTTGAGCGGGGGCCCTAGCGAGCAGTACTTC	CASSLSGGPSEQYF
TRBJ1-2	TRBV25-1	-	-	TGTGCCAGCAGTGAATCAGGCCTGAGGGGCTACACCTTC	CASSESGLRGYTF
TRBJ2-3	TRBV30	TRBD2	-	TGTGCCTGGAGTACTAGCGGTAGCACAGATACGCAGTATTTT	CAWSTSGSTDTQYF
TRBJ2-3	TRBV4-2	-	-	TGTGCCAGCAGCCAAGTTGGGGGGGGCGTAGCAGATACGCAGTATTTT	CASSQVGGGVADTQYF
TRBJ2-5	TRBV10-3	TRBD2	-	TGTGCCATCAGTGAAGCTAGCGGGGTCCCAGAGACCCAGTACTTC	CAISEASGVPETQYF
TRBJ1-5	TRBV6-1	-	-	TGTGCCAGCAGTAACAGGCTCAATCAGCCCCAGCATTTT	CASSNRLNQPQHF
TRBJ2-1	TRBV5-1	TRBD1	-	TGCGCCAGCAGCGAGGGACAGGGGAGGAATGAGCAGTTCTTC	CASSEGQGRNEQFF
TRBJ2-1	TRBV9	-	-	TGTGCCAGCAGCGTAGGGACAACTGGGAATGAGCAGTTCTTC	CASSVGTTGNEQFF
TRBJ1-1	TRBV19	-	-	TGTGCCAGTGGCGGGGTGAACACTGAAGCTTTCTTT	CASGGVNTEAFF